One and the same sample provided the 7 T cell receptor beta chains below, sequenced in a study of T cell responses to AZD1222 COVID-19 vaccine. Profiling relied on immunoSEQ multiplex PCR, and the TCRdb table lists in-frame clones only, not all of them. Of over 65,000 clones in the sample, about 78% were seen once. This material consisted of peripheral blood, taken on day 0 of AZD1222 vaccination. The origin of the receptors is an adult in good health.

V and J are TRBV12-3 or TRBV12-4 and TRBJ2-7, with 7 nucleotides matching TRBD1. This CDR3 is 13 amino acids long. After removal of 5 bases from V and 6 bases from J, the junction contained 7 bases not matched to a gene. This CDR3 is CASSIQGRPEQYF. CDR3 coding DNA: TGTGCCAGCAGTATACAGGGGCGGCCCGAGCAGTACTTC.

This chain connects TRBV7-2 to TRBJ2-7; TRBD2 agrees at 13 bases. The CDR3 is 15 residues long. Germline V lookup: CDR1 SGHTA, CDR2 FQGNSA. The ends lost 5 bases at V and 3 bases at J; junction bases unmatched: 4. CDR3 DNA sequence: TGTGCCAGCAGCCCGTGGACTAGCGGGAGCTACGAGCAGTACTTC. Protein sequence: CASSPWTSGSYEQYF.

This chain uses TRBV12-3 or TRBV12-4 with TRBJ2-2; 7 nucleotides line up with TRBD2. This CDR3 is built from 13 residues. Trimming at V came to 6 bases and at J to 6 bases, leaving 4 bases not matched to a gene. The CDR3 bases are TGTGCCAGCAGAGTACTAGCGCCCGGGGAGCTGTTTTTT. Translating gives CASRVLAPGELFF.

This rearrangement joins TRBV5-5 to TRBJ2-2; D call uncertain. The CDR3 runs to 16 residues. V was shortened by 2 bases and J by 0 bases, with 11 bases between the two germline ends. The V gene's germline CDR1 is SGHKS and CDR2 YYEKEE (reference sequence). The CDR3 sequence: CASSLVNPPNTGELFF. Here the CDR3 DNA reads TGTGCCAGCAGCTTAGTGAATCCACCGAACACCGGGGAGCTGTTTTTT.

J is TRBJ2-7 and V is TRBV20-1; no reliable D call. Trimming shortened V by 3 bases and J by 0 bases, and 6 bases separated the two germline ends. The CDR3 extends over 12 amino acids. Germline V gives CDR1 DFQATT, CDR2 SNEGSKA (reference sequence). CDR3: CSASVNSYEQYF. The CDR3 nucleotides are TGCAGTGCTAGTGTGAACTCCTACGAGCAGTACTTC.

V usage is TRBV2 and J usage is TRBJ1-2; 8 bases agree with TRBD1. The germline gives CDR1 SNHLY, CDR2 FYNNEI. Unmatched junction bases numbered 7, after V lost 5 bases and J lost 2 bases. There are 15 residues in the CDR3. The CDR3 bases are TGTGCCAGCAGTATGGGGCAGGGGGCAAACTATGGCTACACCTTC. It codes for CASSMGQGANYGYTF.

The V call is TRBV6-2 or TRBV6-3, the J call TRBJ2-7; 16 positions agree with TRBD2. Germline CDR1 and CDR2: MNHEY and SVGEGT. This CDR3 spans 16 amino acids. The trim removed 6 bases at V and 2 bases at J, leaving 4 bases unmatched. The CDR3 protein is CASSRGTSGGAYEQYF. In DNA form, the CDR3 reads TGTGCCAGCAGCCGCGGGACTAGCGGGGGGGCCTACGAGCAGTACTTC.